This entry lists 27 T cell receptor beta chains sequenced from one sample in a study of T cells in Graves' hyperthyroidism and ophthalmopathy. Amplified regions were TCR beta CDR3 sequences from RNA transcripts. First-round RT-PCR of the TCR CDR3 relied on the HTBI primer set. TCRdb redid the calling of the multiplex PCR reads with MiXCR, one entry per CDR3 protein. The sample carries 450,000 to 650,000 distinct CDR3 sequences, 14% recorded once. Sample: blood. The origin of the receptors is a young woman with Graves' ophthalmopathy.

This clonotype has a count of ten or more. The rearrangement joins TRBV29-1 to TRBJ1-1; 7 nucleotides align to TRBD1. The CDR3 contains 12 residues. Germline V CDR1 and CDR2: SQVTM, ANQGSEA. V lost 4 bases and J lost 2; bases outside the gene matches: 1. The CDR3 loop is CSVGTGNTEAFF. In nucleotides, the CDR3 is TGCAGCGTTGGGACAGGTAACACTGAAGCTTTCTTT.

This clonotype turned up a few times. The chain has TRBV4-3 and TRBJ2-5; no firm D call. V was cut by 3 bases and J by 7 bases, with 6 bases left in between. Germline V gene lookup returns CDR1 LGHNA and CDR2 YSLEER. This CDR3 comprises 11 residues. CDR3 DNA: TGCGCCAGCAGCCATGGACGGACCCAGTACTTC. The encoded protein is CASSHGRTQYF.

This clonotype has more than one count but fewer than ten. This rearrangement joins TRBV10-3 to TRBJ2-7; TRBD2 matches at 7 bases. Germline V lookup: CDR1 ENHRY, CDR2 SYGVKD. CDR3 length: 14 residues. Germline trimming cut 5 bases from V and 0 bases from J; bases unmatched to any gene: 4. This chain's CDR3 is CAISFGGSSYEQYF. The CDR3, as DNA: TGTGCCATCAGTTTTGGCGGGAGCTCCTACGAGCAGTACTTC.

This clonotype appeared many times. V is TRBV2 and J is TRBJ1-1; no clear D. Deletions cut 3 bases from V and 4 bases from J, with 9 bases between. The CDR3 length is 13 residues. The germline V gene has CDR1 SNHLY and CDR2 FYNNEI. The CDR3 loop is CASSESHVTEAFF. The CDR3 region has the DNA TGTGCCAGCAGTGAGTCACATGTCACTGAAGCTTTCTTT.

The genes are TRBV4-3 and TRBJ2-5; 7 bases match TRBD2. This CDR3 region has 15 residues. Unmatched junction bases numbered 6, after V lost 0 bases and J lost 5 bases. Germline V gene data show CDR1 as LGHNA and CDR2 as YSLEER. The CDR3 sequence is CASSQDGGDRETQYF. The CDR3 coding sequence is TGCGCCAGCAGCCAAGATGGGGGGGATAGGGAGACCCAGTACTTC.

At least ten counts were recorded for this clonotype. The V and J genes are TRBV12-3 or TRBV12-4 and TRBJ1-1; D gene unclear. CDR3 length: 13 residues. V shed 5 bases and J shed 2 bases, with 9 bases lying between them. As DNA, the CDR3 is TGTGCCAGCAGTCCTGGCATAAACACTGAAGCTTTCTTT. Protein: CASSPGINTEAFF.

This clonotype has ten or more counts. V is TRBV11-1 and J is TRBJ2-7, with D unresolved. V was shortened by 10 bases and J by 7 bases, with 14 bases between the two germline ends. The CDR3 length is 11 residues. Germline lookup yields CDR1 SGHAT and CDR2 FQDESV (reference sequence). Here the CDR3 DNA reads TGTGCCACCAACAATCTCGGGGAGCAGTACTTC. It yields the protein CATNNLGEQYF.

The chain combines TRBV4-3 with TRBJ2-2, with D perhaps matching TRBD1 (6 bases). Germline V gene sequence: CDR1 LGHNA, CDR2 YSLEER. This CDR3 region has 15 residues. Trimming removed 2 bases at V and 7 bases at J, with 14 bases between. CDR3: CASSQTGRRNGELFF. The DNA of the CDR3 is TGCGCCAGCAGCCAAACAGGGAGAAGGAACGGGGAGCTGTTTTTT.

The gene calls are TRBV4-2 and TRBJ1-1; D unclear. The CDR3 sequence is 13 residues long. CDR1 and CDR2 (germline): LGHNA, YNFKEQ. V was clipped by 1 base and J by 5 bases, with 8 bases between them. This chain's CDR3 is CASSQVSGTEAFF. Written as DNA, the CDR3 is TGTGCCAGCAGCCAAGTTTCTGGGACTGAAGCTTTCTTT.

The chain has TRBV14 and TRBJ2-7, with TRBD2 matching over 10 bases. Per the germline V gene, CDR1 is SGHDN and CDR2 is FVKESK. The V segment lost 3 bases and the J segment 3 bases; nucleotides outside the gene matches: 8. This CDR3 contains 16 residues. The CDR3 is CASSHLPSGRNYEQYF. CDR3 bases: TGTGCCAGCAGCCACTTACCTAGCGGGAGAAACTACGAGCAGTACTTC.

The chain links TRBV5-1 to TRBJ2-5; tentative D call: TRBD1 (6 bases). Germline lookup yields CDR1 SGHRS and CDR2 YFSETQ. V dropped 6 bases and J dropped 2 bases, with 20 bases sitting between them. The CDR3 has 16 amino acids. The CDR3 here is CASTVGAETIQETQYF. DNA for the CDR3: TGCGCCAGCACCGTGGGGGCGGAGACTATACAAGAGACCCAGTACTTC.

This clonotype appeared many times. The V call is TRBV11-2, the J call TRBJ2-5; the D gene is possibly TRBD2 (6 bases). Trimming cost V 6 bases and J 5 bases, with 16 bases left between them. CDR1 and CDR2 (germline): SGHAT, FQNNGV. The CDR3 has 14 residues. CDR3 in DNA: TGTGCCAGCAGGGGACTCCGCCGGGGGGAGACCCAGTACTTC. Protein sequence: CASRGLRRGETQYF.

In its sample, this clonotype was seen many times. The CDR3 sequence is CASSPWDTGREQFF. The CDR3 DNA reads as TGTGCCAGCAGCCCTTGGGACACAGGGAGGGAGCAGTTCTTC. The chain uses TRBV5-5 and TRBJ2-1; D may be TRBD1 or TRBD2 (6 bases each). Germline V gene lookup returns CDR1 SGHKS and CDR2 YYEKEE (reference sequence). The CDR3 is 14 residues long. The V and J ends lost 4 bases and 10 bases respectively, with 18 bases between them.

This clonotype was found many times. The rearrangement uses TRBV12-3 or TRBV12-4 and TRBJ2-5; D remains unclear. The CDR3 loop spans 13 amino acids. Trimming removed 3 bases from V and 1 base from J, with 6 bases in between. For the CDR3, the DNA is TGTGCCAGCAGTTTTTCCCGCCAAGAGACCCAGTACTTC. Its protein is CASSFSRQETQYF.

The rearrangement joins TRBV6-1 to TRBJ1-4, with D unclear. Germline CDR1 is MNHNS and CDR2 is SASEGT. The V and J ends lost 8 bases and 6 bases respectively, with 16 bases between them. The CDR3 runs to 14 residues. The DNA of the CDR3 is TGTGCCAGCCTCCTTCTAGGAGGCGATGAAAAACTGTTTTTT. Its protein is CASLLLGGDEKLFF.

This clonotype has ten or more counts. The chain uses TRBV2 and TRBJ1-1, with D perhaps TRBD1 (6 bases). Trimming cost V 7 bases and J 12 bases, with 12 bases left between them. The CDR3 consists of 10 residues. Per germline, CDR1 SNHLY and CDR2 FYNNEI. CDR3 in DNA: TGTGCCAGCATAGCAGGGGAGTCTTTCTTT. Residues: CASIAGESFF. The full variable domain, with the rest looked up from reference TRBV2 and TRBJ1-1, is EPEVTQTPSHQVTQMGQEVILRCVPISNHLYFYWYRQILGQKVEFLVSFYNNEISEKSEIFDDQFSVERPDGSNFTLKIRSTKLEDSAMYFCASIAGESFFGQGTRLTVV.

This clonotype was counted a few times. The DNA of the CDR3 is TGTGCCAGCAGTCCCTCGACAGGGGTAGGCTCTGGGGCCAACGTCCTGACTTTC. It encodes CASSPSTGVGSGANVLTF. J is TRBJ2-6 and V is TRBV28; 8 positions agree with TRBD1. CDR3 length: 18 amino acids. Germline CDR1 is MDHEN and CDR2 is SYDVKM. Trimming took 5 bases from V and 0 from J; bases not matched to a gene: 9.

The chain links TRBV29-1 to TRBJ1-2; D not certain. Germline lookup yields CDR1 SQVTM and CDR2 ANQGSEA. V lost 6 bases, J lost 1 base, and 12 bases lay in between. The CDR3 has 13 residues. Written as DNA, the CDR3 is TGCAGCGTCGGGAGTGCCCTTAACTATGGCTACACCTTC. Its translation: CSVGSALNYGYTF.

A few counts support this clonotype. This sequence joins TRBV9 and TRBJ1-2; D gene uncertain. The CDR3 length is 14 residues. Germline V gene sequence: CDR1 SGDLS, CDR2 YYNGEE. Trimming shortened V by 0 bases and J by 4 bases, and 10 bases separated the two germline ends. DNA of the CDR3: TGTGCCAGCAGCGTAGACGACTACCGCTATGGCTACACCTTC. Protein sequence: CASSVDDYRYGYTF.

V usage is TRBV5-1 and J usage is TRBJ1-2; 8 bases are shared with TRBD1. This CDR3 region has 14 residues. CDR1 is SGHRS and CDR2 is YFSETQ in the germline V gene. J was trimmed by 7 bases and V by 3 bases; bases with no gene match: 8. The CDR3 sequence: CASSWTGSLGGYTF. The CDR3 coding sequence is TGCGCCAGCAGCTGGACAGGGTCGTTAGGTGGCTACACCTTC. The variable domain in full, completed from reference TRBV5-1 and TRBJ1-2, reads KAGVTQTPRYLIKTRGQQVTLSCSPISGHRSVSWYQQTPGQGLQFLFEYFSETQRNKGNFPGRFSGRQFSNSRSEMNVSTLELGDSALYLCASSWTGSLGGYTFGSGTRLTVV.

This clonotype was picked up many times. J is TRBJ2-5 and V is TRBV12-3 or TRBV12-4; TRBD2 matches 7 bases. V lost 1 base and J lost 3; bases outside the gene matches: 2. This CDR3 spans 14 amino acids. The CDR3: CASSLVLAEETQYF. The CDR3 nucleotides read TGTGCCAGCAGTTTAGTGCTAGCGGAAGAGACCCAGTACTTC.

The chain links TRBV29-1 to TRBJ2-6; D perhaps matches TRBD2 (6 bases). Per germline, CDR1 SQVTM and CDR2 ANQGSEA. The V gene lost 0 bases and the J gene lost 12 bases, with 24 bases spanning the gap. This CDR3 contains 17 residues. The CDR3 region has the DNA TGCAGCGTTGAAGATCCTCGGGGGTCTATTGGGGGGAGCGTCCTGACTTTC. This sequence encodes CSVEDPRGSIGGSVLTF. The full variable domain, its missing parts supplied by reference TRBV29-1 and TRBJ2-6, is SAVISQKPSRDICQRGTSLTIQCQVDSQVTMMFWYRQQPGQSLTLIATANQGSEATYESGFVIDKFPISRPNLTFSTLTVSNMSPEDSSIYLCSVEDPRGSIGGSVLTFGAGSRLTVL.

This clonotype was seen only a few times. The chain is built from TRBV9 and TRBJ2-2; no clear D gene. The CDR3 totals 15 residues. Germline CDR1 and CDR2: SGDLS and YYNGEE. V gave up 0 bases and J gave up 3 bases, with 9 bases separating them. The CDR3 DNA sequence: TGTGCCAGCAGCGTAGACGATGGGGACACCGGGGAGCTGTTTTTT. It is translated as CASSVDDGDTGELFF.

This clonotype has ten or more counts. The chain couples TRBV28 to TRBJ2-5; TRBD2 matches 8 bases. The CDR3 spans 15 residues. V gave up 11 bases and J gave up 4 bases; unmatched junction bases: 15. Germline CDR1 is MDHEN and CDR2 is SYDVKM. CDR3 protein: CASRGLAREGETQYF. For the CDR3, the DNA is TGTGCCTCACGGGGGCTAGCCCGGGAGGGAGAGACCCAGTACTTC.

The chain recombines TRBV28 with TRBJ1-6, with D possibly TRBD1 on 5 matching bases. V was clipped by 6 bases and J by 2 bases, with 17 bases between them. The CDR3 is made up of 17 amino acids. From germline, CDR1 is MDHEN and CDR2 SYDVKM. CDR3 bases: TGTGCCAGCAGCGCCCTTTTAAGGACACCCTATAATTCACCCCTCCACTTT. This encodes CASSALLRTPYNSPLHF.

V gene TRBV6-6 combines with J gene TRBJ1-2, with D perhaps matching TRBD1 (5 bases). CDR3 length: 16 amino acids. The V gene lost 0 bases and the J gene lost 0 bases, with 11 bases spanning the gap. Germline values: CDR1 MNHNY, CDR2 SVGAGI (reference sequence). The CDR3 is CASSYSGALANYGYTF. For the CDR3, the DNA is TGTGCCAGCAGTTACTCCGGGGCATTAGCTAACTATGGCTACACCTTC.

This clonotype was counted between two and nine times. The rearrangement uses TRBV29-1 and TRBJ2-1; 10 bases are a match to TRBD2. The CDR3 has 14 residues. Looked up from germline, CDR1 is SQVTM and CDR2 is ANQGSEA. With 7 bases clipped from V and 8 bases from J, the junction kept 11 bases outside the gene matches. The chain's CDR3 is CSAQAGTSVYEQFF. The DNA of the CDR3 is TGCAGCGCCCAAGCGGGGACTAGCGTCTATGAGCAGTTCTTC.